This paragraph reports one TCR beta chain. This table comes from immunoSEQ multiplex PCR, and its TCRdb copy is limited to in-frame clones, with some not included. The table shows roughly 120,000 clones, with around 94% occurring only once. The junction had 10 bases not matched to a gene; V was cut back by 3 bases and J by 7 bases. The CDR3 loop spans 14 amino acids. Germline V gives CDR1 SGHRS, CDR2 YFSETQ. Thymus tissue was removed during corrective cardiac surgery. The data belong to a study of human thymus T cells. This sequence joins TRBV5-1 and TRBJ2-7, with 7 bases that match TRBD1. This sequence originates from a boy younger than two with a congenital heart defect but otherwise immunologically healthy. The sample was thymus tissue. Here the CDR3 reads CASSSGQIPWEQYF. Here the CDR3 DNA reads TGCGCCAGCAGCTCGGGACAGATTCCTTGGGAGCAGTACTTC.